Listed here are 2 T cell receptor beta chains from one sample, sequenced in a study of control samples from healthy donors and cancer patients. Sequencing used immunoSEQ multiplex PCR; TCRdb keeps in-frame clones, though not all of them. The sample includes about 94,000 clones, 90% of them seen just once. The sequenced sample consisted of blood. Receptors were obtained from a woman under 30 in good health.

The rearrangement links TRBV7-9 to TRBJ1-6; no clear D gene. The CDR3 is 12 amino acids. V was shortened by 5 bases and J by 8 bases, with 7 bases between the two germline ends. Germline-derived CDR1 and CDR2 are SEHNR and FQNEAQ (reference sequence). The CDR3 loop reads CASSPNDSPLHF. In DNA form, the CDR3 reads TGTGCCAGCAGCCCGAACGATTCACCCCTCCACTTT. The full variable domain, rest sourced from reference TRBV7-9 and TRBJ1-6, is DTGVSQNPRHKITKRGQNVTFRCDPISEHNRLYWYRQTLGQGPEFLTYFQNEAQLEKSRLLSDRFSAERPKGSFSTLEIQRTEQGDSAMYLCASSPNDSPLHFGNGTRLTVT.

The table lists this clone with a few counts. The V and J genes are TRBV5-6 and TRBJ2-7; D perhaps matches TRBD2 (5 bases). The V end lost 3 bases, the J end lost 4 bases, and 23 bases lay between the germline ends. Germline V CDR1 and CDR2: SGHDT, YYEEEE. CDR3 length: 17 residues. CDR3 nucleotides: TGTGCCAGCAGCTGGCGGACTTCACGTGAGCGGCGGTACGAGCAGTACTTC. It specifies CASSWRTSRERRYEQYF.